This T cell receptor (beta chain) was found in a study of blood T cell repertoires in COVID-19. Background on the study: Sites in the United States, Italy and Spain provided acute and convalescent COVID-19 samples.

Enrollment of patients from Seattle took place during active infection, with longitudinal follow-up. The authors' processing: The assay estimated nucleated cells by amplifying reference gene primers. Here immunoSEQ multiplex PCR was the method, and the copy in TCRdb shows in-frame clones only, minus some. Clonal size and the V and J genes are those of that table, whereas D and trimming came from the DNA. The sample lists tens of thousands of clones; around 86% were seen once. CDR1 and CDR2 (germline): SEHNR, FQNEAQ (reference sequence). V gave up 7 bases and J gave up 8 bases; unmatched junction bases: 10. The CDR3 extends over 14 amino acids.

The chain links TRBV7-9 to TRBJ1-4; 7 bases are a match to TRBD1. This clonotype originated in a man in his 60s with COVID-19, enrolled during active disease. The sample taken for sequencing was peripheral blood. The CDR3 nucleotides are TGTGCCAGCACTTACGGGAGGGGGCAAGAAAAACTGTTTTTT. It specifies CASTYGRGQEKLFF.